The rows below give T cell receptor beta chains drawn from one sample of a study of CD8 T cells in Susac syndrome. TCRdb reanalysed the immunoSEQ multiplex PCR reads using MiXCR and keeps one entry per CDR3 protein. The sample consists of about 300,000 distinct CDR3 sequences, over 75% of them appearing once. The sequenced sample consisted of CD8+ T cells from PBMCs. These receptors were collected from a human donor with multiple sclerosis. Each CDR3 is given with its conserved first and last residue. A D gene is named only where the DNA matches it firmly. Expanded clones get a size class; other rows say once, few or many, or leave the size out.

D: NA
size: NA
length: 15
J: TRBJ2-3
V: TRBV15
DNA: TGTGCCACCAGCAGGGCCGGGACTAGCACAGATACGCAGTATTTT
CDR3: CATSRAGTSTDTQYF

D: TRBD2
size: NA
length: 16
J: TRBJ2-1
V: TRBV30
DNA: TGTGCCTGGAGTGTCCCTAGCGGTATCTCCTACAATGAGCAGTTCTTC
CDR3: CAWSVPSGISYNEQFF

D: NA
size: NA
length: 11
J: TRBJ1-1
V: TRBV15
DNA: TGTGCCCCGGGGGGGGACACTGAAGCTTTCTTT
CDR3: CAPGGDTEAFF

D: NA
size: NA
length: 14
J: TRBJ1-1
V: TRBV19
DNA: TGTGCCAGTAGTATAGGAGGAGAGCGCACTGAAGCTTTCTTT
CDR3: CASSIGGERTEAFF

D: TRBD1
size: NA
length: 14
J: TRBJ2-7
V: TRBV29-1
DNA: TGCAGCGTGATCCCCCGGGACAGGGGTTACGAGCAGTACTTC
CDR3: CSVIPRDRGYEQYF

D: TRBD2
size: NA
length: 16
J: TRBJ2-7
V: TRBV2
DNA: TGTGCCAGCAGATACGTAAGGGGACTAGTTAACTACGAGCAGTACTTC
CDR3: CASRYVRGLVNYEQYF

D: NA
size: NA
length: 14
J: TRBJ1-5
V: TRBV10-3
DNA: TGTGCCATCGGTGGGAAATATAGCAATCAGCCCCAGCATTTT
CDR3: CAIGGKYSNQPQHF

D: NA
size: NA
length: 15
J: TRBJ2-2
V: TRBV6-5
DNA: TGTGCCAGCAGTTATCGGCAGGCCGCCCCCGGGGAGCTGTTTTTT
CDR3: CASSYRQAAPGELFF

D: NA
size: NA
length: 11
J: TRBJ2-1
V: TRBV11-1
DNA: TGTGCCAGCAGCCACGGACAGGAGCAGTTCTTC
CDR3: CASSHGQEQFF

D: TRBD2
size: once
length: 16
J: TRBJ2-3
V: TRBV2
DNA: TGTGCCAGCAGTGAAGAAGCGGGAGGGTTGACAGATACGCAGTATTTT
CDR3: CASSEEAGGLTDTQYF

D: NA
size: NA
length: 15
J: TRBJ2-2
V: TRBV30
DNA: TGTGCCTGGAGTGTACTCGGCAGGGACACCGGGGAGCTGTTTTTT
CDR3: CAWSVLGRDTGELFF

D: NA
size: NA
length: 15
J: TRBJ2-2
V: TRBV6-2/TRBV6-3
DNA: TGTGCCAGCACCCGCTATGGAATACAGGCCGGGGAGCTGTTTTTT
CDR3: CASTRYGIQAGELFF

D: NA
size: NA
length: 15
J: TRBJ2-2
V: TRBV28
DNA: TGTGCCAGCATGTTGTCAGGACGGTATTCCGGGGAGCTGTTTTTT
CDR3: CASMLSGRYSGELFF

D: NA
size: NA
length: 16
J: TRBJ2-1
V: TRBV19
DNA: TGTGCCAGTAGTATACCTTGGGAGGACTCCTACAATGAGCAGTTCTTC
CDR3: CASSIPWEDSYNEQFF

D: NA
size: NA
length: 14
J: TRBJ2-5
V: TRBV6-1
DNA: TGTGCCAGCAGGAGGGCCACAGCTTGGGAGACCCAGTACTTC
CDR3: CASRRATAWETQYF

D: NA
size: NA
length: 15
J: TRBJ2-1
V: TRBV4-3
DNA: TGCGCCAGCAGCCAAGATTGGGGGAGCTACAATGAGCAGTTCTTC
CDR3: CASSQDWGSYNEQFF

D: TRBD2
size: NA
length: 19
J: TRBJ2-1
V: TRBV6-1
DNA: TGTGCCAGCAGTCTCAGGGGACTAGCGGGAGGAGCCGCCGGCCTTGAGCAGTTCTTC
CDR3: CASSLRGLAGGAAGLEQFF

D: NA
size: few
length: 13
J: TRBJ2-7
V: TRBV4-1
DNA: TGTGCCAGCAGCCAAGAGGTCTCCTACGAGCAGTACTTC
CDR3: CASSQEVSYEQYF

D: TRBD2
size: NA
length: 15
J: TRBJ2-1
V: TRBV14
DNA: TGTGCCAGCAGCAAACTAGCGGGTACCTACAATGAGCAGTTCTTC
CDR3: CASSKLAGTYNEQFF

D: NA
size: NA
length: 12
J: TRBJ2-3
V: TRBV6-5
DNA: TGTGCCAGCAGTTACAGGGGAGATACGCAGTATTTT
CDR3: CASSYRGDTQYF

D: NA
size: once
length: 15
J: TRBJ2-7
V: TRBV7-2
DNA: TGTGCCAGCAGCTTAAGCTCGGCAGGGAGAAGCGAGCAGTACTTC
CDR3: CASSLSSAGRSEQYF

D: NA
size: NA
length: 14
J: TRBJ2-7
V: TRBV14
DNA: TGTGCCAGCAGCCAAGAGGGTCGGGGTGACGAGCAGTACTTC
CDR3: CASSQEGRGDEQYF

D: NA
size: once
length: 14
J: TRBJ2-7
V: TRBV27
DNA: TGTGCCAGCAGTACCTACAGTTCAGCCTACGAGCAGTACTTC
CDR3: CASSTYSSAYEQYF

D: NA
size: NA
length: 16
J: TRBJ2-2
V: TRBV21-1
DNA: TGTGCCAGCCCCAAGTGGGATACGTCGAACACCGGGGAGCTGTTTTTT
CDR3: CASPKWDTSNTGELFF

D: NA
size: NA
length: 16
J: TRBJ2-7
V: TRBV24-1
DNA: TGTGCCACCAGTGCGTCGACCAAGGGGTATCGGGCCGAGCAGTACTTC
CDR3: CATSASTKGYRAEQYF

D: TRBD1
size: NA
length: 16
J: TRBJ2-7
V: TRBV4-3
DNA: TGCGCCAGCAGCCAAGATGGGACAGGTATAATCTACGAGCAGTACTTC
CDR3: CASSQDGTGIIYEQYF